This is a list of T cell receptor beta chains from one sample in a study of T cell responses to AZD1222 COVID-19 vaccine. Sequenced by immunoSEQ multiplex PCR; TCRdb stores in-frame clones only, minus some. The sample has roughly 99,000 clones; around 91% are singletons. Sample: peripheral blood, taken on day 0 of AZD1222 vaccination. All receptors derive from an adult in good health. The CDR3 runs from the conserved cysteine through the conserved F or W. A D gene is named only where the DNA matches it firmly. Clone size is shown for a subset of rows, as once, few, many or a class of expanded clone.

d_call clone_size j_call v_call cdr3_nt cdr3_aa
TRBD1 . TRBJ1-1 TRBV5-1 TGCGCCAGCAGCTTCCGGGACAGGGGGCCCACCGGCCAGAACACTGAAGCTTTCTTT CASSFRDRGPTGQNTEAFF
. once TRBJ1-2 TRBV4-2 TGTGCCAGCAGCCAAGCGGACACGGGCGGGGGGACCTATGGCTACACCTTC CASSQADTGGGTYGYTF
. . TRBJ2-5 TRBV27 TGTGCCAGCGGGCAAAACAGGGCTCAAGAGACCCAGTACTTC CASGQNRAQETQYF
. once TRBJ1-2 TRBV7-9 TGTGCCAGCAGCTTACCGGGGACCAACTATGGCTACACCTTC CASSLPGTNYGYTF
. medium-sized TRBJ1-2 TRBV12-3/TRBV12-4 . CASSSSTGYGYTF
. . TRBJ1-5 TRBV7-2 TGTGCCAGCAGCTTAGCTCACTCCCGGGGCCTTACTAGGCAGCCCCAGCATTTT CASSLAHSRGLTRQPQHF
. . TRBJ2-3 TRBV3-1/TRBV3-2 TGTGCCAGCAGCCAACTACCGATAGGGGCGATGAGCACAGATACGCAGTATTTT CASSQLPIGAMSTDTQYF
. once TRBJ1-6 TRBV4-1 TGCGCCAGCAGCCAAGATATGCGGCTGGATAATTCACCCCTCCACTTT CASSQDMRLDNSPLHF
. . TRBJ1-3 TRBV7-9 TGTGCCAGCAGCTTAAGTGGCCTTTCTGGAAACACCATATATTTT CASSLSGLSGNTIYF
. . TRBJ1-3 TRBV5-1 TGCGCCAGCAGCTTGGGCAGGCGACAGGACTACTCTGGAAACACCATATATTTT CASSLGRRQDYSGNTIYF
. . TRBJ1-2 TRBV18 TGTGCCAGCTCACCCCGAGGTCCTTCTCCGATAGCTAACTATGGCTACACCTTC CASSPRGPSPIANYGYTF
. . TRBJ1-6 TRBV11-1 TGTGCCAGCAGCTTATCAGACAGCTATAATTCACCCCTCCACTTT CASSLSDSYNSPLHF
. . TRBJ1-2 TRBV12-3/TRBV12-4 TGTGCCAGCAGTTCCCCCCAGGGTGGCTACACCTTC CASSSPQGGYTF
. . TRBJ1-6 TRBV25-1 TGTGCCAGTCAGGGTAGAAGTTCACCCCTCCACTTT CASQGRSSPLHF
. . TRBJ2-7 TRBV4-3 TGCGCCAGCAGCCAAGAGTACGGCAGCTACGAGCAGTACTTC CASSQEYGSYEQYF
TRBD1 . TRBJ1-3 TRBV9 TGTGCCAGCAGCGGAGGGACAGGGGGCAACTCTGGAAACACCATATATTTT CASSGGTGGNSGNTIYF
. . TRBJ2-7 TRBV18 TGTGCCAGCTCACCAGCAGGAGGGATCGAGCAGTACTTC CASSPAGGIEQYF
. few TRBJ2-6 TRBV5-1 TGCGCCAGCAGCTTGACCCCCCCTGGGGCCAACGTCCTGACTTTC CASSLTPPGANVLTF
. . TRBJ2-6 TRBV9 TGTGCCAGCAGCCTATCATTGTCCGTCTCTGGGGCCAACGTCCTGACTTTC CASSLSLSVSGANVLTF
TRBD1 once TRBJ2-7 TRBV5-8 TGTGCCAGCAGCTTGGGGACAGGGTATAACGAGCAGTACTTC CASSLGTGYNEQYF
TRBD1 . TRBJ2-2 TRBV11-2 TGTGCCAGCAGCTCAAGGACAGGGAGGAACACCGGGGAGCTGTTTTTT CASSSRTGRNTGELFF
TRBD1 . TRBJ2-3 TRBV4-3 TGCGCCAGCAGCCTGACAGGGTGGGGCACAGATACGCAGTATTTT CASSLTGWGTDTQYF
TRBD1 . TRBJ2-1 TRBV5-1 TGCGCCAGCAGGGGGGGACAGGGGAACTACAATGAGCAGTTCTTC CASRGGQGNYNEQFF
. . TRBJ2-3 TRBV6-1 TGTGCCAGCAGTGAAGGGTCCCACTCTAGCACAGATACGCAGTATTTT CASSEGSHSSTDTQYF
TRBD2 once TRBJ2-3 TRBV4-1 TGCGCCAGCAGCCAAGTAGGACTAGCGCCGAGCACAGATACGCAGTATTTT CASSQVGLAPSTDTQYF
. . TRBJ2-2 TRBV4-1 TGCGCCAGCAGCCAAGTCTCAGGGGTAACCGGGGAGCTGTTTTTT CASSQVSGVTGELFF
. . TRBJ1-2 TRBV4-3 TGCGCCAGCAGCCAAGAGTTTGGGATCGGTTATGGCTACACCTTC CASSQEFGIGYGYTF
. . TRBJ1-6 TRBV10-1 TGCGCCAGCAGTGAGTCGGGCATGAATTCACCCCTCCACTTT CASSESGMNSPLHF
TRBD1 . TRBJ1-2 TRBV2 TGTGCCAGCAGTTCCGACAGGGACTATGGCTACACCTTC CASSSDRDYGYTF
TRBD1 . TRBJ1-3 TRBV18 TGTGCCAGCACCTCGGGACAGTCATCCACTGGAAACACCATATATTTT CASTSGQSSTGNTIYF
TRBD1 . TRBJ2-7 TRBV6-2/TRBV6-3 TGTGCCAGCAGTGACGGGACAGCTTCATCCGAGCAGTACTTC CASSDGTASSEQYF
. . TRBJ2-7 TRBV20-1 TGCAGTGCCGTAGACGTCTACGAGCAGTACTTC CSAVDVYEQYF
TRBD1 once TRBJ2-3 TRBV5-8 TGTGCCAGCAGCTTGGGACAGGGTTCCGATACGCAGTATTTT CASSLGQGSDTQYF
. . TRBJ2-5 TRBV7-2 TGTGCCAGCAGCACCAACCAAGAGACCCAGTACTTC CASSTNQETQYF
. few TRBJ2-7 TRBV5-1 TGCGCCAGCAGCTTGGGCCCCTCGGACAGCTACGAGCAGTACTTC CASSLGPSDSYEQYF
TRBD1 . TRBJ1-2 TRBV30 TGTGCCTTTCACAGGGGGCAGGACTATGGCTACACCTTC CAFHRGQDYGYTF
. . TRBJ2-1 TRBV7-2 TGTGCCAGCAGCCCCGCCCAGGGGCTAGAGATTGAGCAGTTCTTC CASSPAQGLEIEQFF
. few TRBJ2-2 TRBV19 TGTGCCAGTACCCTTTGGGGGACCCTGGGGACCGGGGAGCTGTTTTTT CASTLWGTLGTGELFF
TRBD2 . TRBJ2-3 TRBV7-6 TGTGCCAGCAGAAATGGACTAGCAAGTACAGATACGCAGTATTTT CASRNGLASTDTQYF
. . TRBJ1-4 TRBV11-2 TGTGCCAGCAGCTTTGCGGGGGCTGATGAAAAACTGTTTTTT CASSFAGADEKLFF
. . TRBJ2-2 TRBV2 TGTGCCAGCAGTGAAGAGAGGGTTACCGGGGAGCTGTTTTTT CASSEERVTGELFF
. . TRBJ2-2 TRBV7-2 TGTGCCAGCAGCGCCACCCGCACCGGGGAGCTGTTTTTT CASSATRTGELFF
TRBD1 . TRBJ2-7 TRBV7-2 TGTGCCAGCACCGGGACAGGGGGCTCCTACGAGCAGTACTTC CASTGTGGSYEQYF
. . TRBJ1-6 TRBV3-1/TRBV3-2 TGTGCCAGCAGTGAGACGTGGGACCAAGGAAGGTCACCCCTCCACTTT CASSETWDQGRSPLHF
TRBD1 . TRBJ1-2 TRBV9 TGTGCCAGCAGCAAAACAGGGGATGGCTATGGCTACACCTTC CASSKTGDGYGYTF
. . TRBJ1-1 TRBV4-3 TGCGCCAGCAGCCAGCAGGCAGGCGTGAACACTGAAGCTTTCTTT CASSQQAGVNTEAFF
. . TRBJ2-3 TRBV20-1 TGCAGTGCTAGTCTTGGCACAGATACGCAGTATTTT CSASLGTDTQYF
. . TRBJ1-2 TRBV5-5 TGTGCCAGCTCCAACAGGCAATATAACTATGGCTACACCTTC CASSNRQYNYGYTF
TRBD1 . TRBJ2-7 TRBV6-2/TRBV6-3 TGTGCCAGCAGTATCGGGACAGTGTACGAGCAGTACTTC CASSIGTVYEQYF
. . TRBJ2-7 TRBV6-5 TGTGCCACGAGGGTTGGAACCGGACAGCCCCATGGGCAGTACTTC CATRVGTGQPHGQYF
. . TRBJ2-7 TRBV6-6 TGTGCCAGCAGTTACTTTGGGGACGAGCAGTACTTC CASSYFGDEQYF
. . TRBJ2-1 TRBV11-1 TGTGCCAGCAGCTTGGGCTCCCCACCAATGGGTAATGAGCAGTTCTTC CASSLGSPPMGNEQFF
. . TRBJ1-3 TRBV5-8 TGTGCCAGCAGCTTGGCCGGGACGGTCTCTGGAAACACCATATATTTT CASSLAGTVSGNTIYF
. . TRBJ1-6 TRBV11-3 TGTGCCAGCAGCCTCACCCTCGCCCCTAAAACTAATTCACCCCTCCACTTT CASSLTLAPKTNSPLHF